Listed below are T cell receptor beta chains from one sample, sequenced in a study of identifying expanded T cells in peripheral blood. This table comes from immunoSEQ multiplex PCR, and its TCRdb copy is limited to in-frame clones, with some not included. The sample consists of around 91,000 clones, around 88% of them appearing once. Sequenced sample: blood. These receptors came from a person between 18 and 75 years old in good health. Both conserved end residues are part of each CDR3. A D gene is named only where the DNA matches it firmly. Part of the rows lack a size; the others show once, few, many or a class for expanded clones.

D gene	V gene	clone size	J gene	CDR3 DNA	CDR3 protein
TRBD2	TRBV7-2	few	TRBJ2-7	TGTGCCAGCAGCCCGACTAGCGTACACTACGAGCAGTACTTC	CASSPTSVHYEQYF
-	TRBV27	-	TRBJ2-7	TGTGCCAGCAGTTACAGTTACTCCTACGAGCAGTACTTC	CASSYSYSYEQYF
TRBD2	TRBV28	-	TRBJ2-3	TGTGCCAGCAGTTTAGGGCTAGCGGGAGTTAATACAGATACGCAGTATTTT	CASSLGLAGVNTDTQYF
TRBD2	TRBV13	-	TRBJ2-3	TGTGCCAGCAGCCAGACAGAAGCGGGAGCAGATACGCAGTATTTT	CASSQTEAGADTQYF
-	TRBV27	-	TRBJ2-5	TGTGCCAGCAGGACTTCCGGACCCTCGACTCAAGAGACCCAGTACTTC	CASRTSGPSTQETQYF
TRBD1	TRBV5-1	-	TRBJ2-2	TGCGCCAGCAGTTCGGACAGGCGAGAGGCCGGGGAGCTGTTTTTT	CASSSDRREAGELFF
TRBD1	TRBV5-4	-	TRBJ2-1	TGTGCCAGCAGCTTGCGGACAGGGGAATACAATGAGCAGTTCTTC	CASSLRTGEYNEQFF
TRBD2	TRBV6-5	-	TRBJ2-5	TGTGCCAGCAGTATCGATAGCGGGGGGGAGACCCAGTACTTC	CASSIDSGGETQYF
-	TRBV5-4	-	TRBJ1-6	TGTGCCAGCAGCCCATCCGGGTACGCGCGCTCACCCCTCCACTTT	CASSPSGYARSPLHF
TRBD2	TRBV30	-	TRBJ2-7	TGTGCCTGGGGGCGGGGGGCGGGTGAGCAGTACTTC	CAWGRGAGEQYF
-	TRBV28	medium-sized	TRBJ2-7	TGTGCCAGCAGTTTTACTCCGGAGAGCTCCTACGAGCAGTACTTC	CASSFTPESSYEQYF
-	TRBV4-2	few	TRBJ2-4	TGTGCCAGCAGCCAAGAGGGAGCCAAAAACATTCAGTACTTC	CASSQEGAKNIQYF
TRBD2	TRBV5-6	-	TRBJ2-7	TGTGCCAGCACCACCTTCGGACCAGCGGGGATTTCCGAGCAGTACTTC	CASTTFGPAGISEQYF
TRBD1	TRBV19	-	TRBJ1-5	TGTGCCAGTCGCGACGGACAGGGTAACTACCAGCCCCAGCATTTT	CASRDGQGNYQPQHF
-	TRBV6-6	-	TRBJ2-7	TGTGCCAGCATGTCCACGGCCGCCTACGAGCAGTACTTC	CASMSTAAYEQYF
-	TRBV4-2	-	TRBJ1-2	TGTGCCAGCAGCCAGGATCCAGTAGCTAACTATGGCTACACCTTC	CASSQDPVANYGYTF
TRBD2	TRBV5-1	-	TRBJ2-2	TGCGCCAGCAGCTTGGGACTAGCGGGAGGTGGTACCGGGGAGCTGTTTTTT	CASSLGLAGGGTGELFF
-	TRBV7-2	-	TRBJ2-7	TGTGCCAGCAGCATAGGTCGGGGTTCCGTCGAGCAGTACTTC	CASSIGRGSVEQYF
-	TRBV6-4	-	TRBJ2-3	TGTGCCAGCAGTGAACGGCTTACCACAGATACGCAGTATTTT	CASSERLTTDTQYF
-	TRBV6-5	-	TRBJ2-5	TGTGCCAGCAGGTCGGGAACGGAGACCCAGTACTTC	CASRSGTETQYF
TRBD1	TRBV27	-	TRBJ2-3	TGTGCCAGCAGTTTCAGGGGGCTAGCGCTGTCTGATACGCAGTATTTT	CASSFRGLALSDTQYF
-	TRBV5-1	-	TRBJ2-7	TGCGCCAGCAGCTCCCTCAGCTCCTACGAGCAGTACTTC	CASSSLSSYEQYF
-	TRBV9	-	TRBJ1-1	TGTGCCAGCAGCGTAGAGGGGGTGAGCACTGAAGCTTTCTTT	CASSVEGVSTEAFF
-	TRBV6-1	few	TRBJ2-3	TGTGCCAGCAGTGAAGCGCTGGGGGGCACAGATACGCAGTATTTT	CASSEALGGTDTQYF
TRBD2	TRBV4-1	-	TRBJ2-3	TGCGCCAGCAGCCAAGAGCGGGGGACCTCAGATACGCAGTATTTT	CASSQERGTSDTQYF
-	TRBV28	-	TRBJ1-2	TGTGCCACGAATTCCGGGACAACGGAGGGCTACACCTTC	CATNSGTTEGYTF
TRBD1	TRBV5-1	-	TRBJ2-5	TGCGCCAGCAGGTGGGCCGGGACAGGGAGTGAGGAGACCCAGTACTTC	CASRWAGTGSEETQYF
-	TRBV10-2	-	TRBJ2-7	TGCGCCAGCAGTGTGGACAGCTCCTACGAGCAGTACTTC	CASSVDSSYEQYF
TRBD2	TRBV29-1	-	TRBJ2-1	TGCAGCGAACGAGCGGGGGACTCCTACAATGAGCAGTTCTTC	CSERAGDSYNEQFF